What follows is one T cell receptor beta chain and its context. Its antigen remains unknown. This sample is drawn from a study of cytomegalovirus exposure and HLA in healthy donors. Turning to the study itself: The study's early data release held roughly 91 million unique TCRs from HLA-typed donors. The study, taken as a whole, reports: Across all donors, roughly uniform sequencing depth was an assumption of the presence/absence analyses.

PCR was performed using 60 Vbeta and 13 Jbeta primers. Clones were sequenced by immunoSEQ multiplex PCR, and TCRdb holds only the in-frame ones, with some missing. The data show 100,000 or so clones, about four fifths seen once. V trimming: 2 bases; J trimming: 4 bases; junction bases outside the gene matches: 4. Germline CDR1 and CDR2: SGHNT and YYREEE (reference sequence). This CDR3 contains 15 residues. The material sequenced was PBMCs. The chain uses TRBV5-4 and TRBJ2-3, with TRBD1 matching 10 bases. The origin of this receptor is a female donor in good health and CMV-seropositive. As DNA, the CDR3 is TGTGCCAGCAGCTTCCGGGACAGGGGTGCAGATACGCAGTATTTT. Protein product: CASSFRDRGADTQYF.